This T cell receptor (beta chain) originates from a study of T cell repertoires in cytomegalovirus infection. Overall study results and limits: HLA-C-restricted CMV clonotypes gave the most frequent clonotype in two of eight donors.

TCRdb redid the calling of the reads with MiXCR, one entry per CDR3 protein. The sample yields roughly 700,000 distinct CDR3 sequences, around a third seen once. This clonotype was seen only a few times. No antigen is known for it. The sample consisted of cultured PBMCs, taken from culture after CMV antigen stimulation. This TCR was sampled from a human donor in good health (CMV status not recorded). Some clones in this sample may be carry-over from other donors' samples.

The chain's CDR3 is CASTHAGEQFF. Written as DNA, the CDR3 is TGTGCCAGTACCCACGCAGGTGAGCAGTTCTTC. The chain recombines TRBV6-5 with TRBJ2-1; D call uncertain. The CDR3 has 11 residues. The germline CDR1 and CDR2 sequences are MNHEY and SVGAGI. Trimming removed 9 bases at V and 9 bases at J, with 12 bases between.